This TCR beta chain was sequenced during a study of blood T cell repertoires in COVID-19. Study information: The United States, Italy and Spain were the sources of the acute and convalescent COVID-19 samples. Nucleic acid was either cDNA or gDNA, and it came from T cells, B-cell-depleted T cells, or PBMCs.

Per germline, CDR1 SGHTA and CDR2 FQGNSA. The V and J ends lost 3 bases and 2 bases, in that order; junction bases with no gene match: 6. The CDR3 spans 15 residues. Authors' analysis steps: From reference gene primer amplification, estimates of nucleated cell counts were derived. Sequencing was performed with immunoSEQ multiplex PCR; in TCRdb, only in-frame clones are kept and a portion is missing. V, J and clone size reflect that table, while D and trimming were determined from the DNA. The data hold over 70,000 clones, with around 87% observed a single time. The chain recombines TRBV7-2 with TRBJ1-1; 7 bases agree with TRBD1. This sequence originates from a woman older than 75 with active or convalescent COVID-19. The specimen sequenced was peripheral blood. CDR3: CASSLYRQGNTEAFF. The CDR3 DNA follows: TGTGCCAGCAGCTTGTACCGACAGGGTAACACTGAAGCTTTCTTT.